The source of this T cell receptor beta chain is a study of blood T cell repertoires in COVID-19. Study-level background: Nucleic acid was either cDNA or gDNA, and it came from T cells, B-cell-depleted T cells, or PBMCs.

Methods used by the authors: Estimation of nucleated cell counts relied on the amplification of reference gene primers. Libraries were prepared by immunoSEQ multiplex PCR; TCRdb keeps only in-frame clonotypes and omits some of them. V, J and clone size reflect that table, while D and trimming were determined from the DNA. The data contain about 410,000 clones, approximately 91% of them singletons. CDR1 is SGHVS, CDR2 FQNEAQ, per germline. V was pared by 4 bases and J by 6 bases, with 13 bases between. The CDR3 runs 14 residues. Material for sequencing was peripheral blood. The rearrangement joins TRBV7-8 to TRBJ2-1, with D perhaps matching TRBD2 (5 bases). This clonotype was obtained from a middle-aged woman with COVID-19, enrolled during active disease. CDR3 amino acids: CASSSPFGGNEQFF. CDR3 coding DNA: TGTGCCAGCAGCTCTCCCTTTGGAGGCAATGAGCAGTTCTTC.